Listed below are T cell receptor beta chains from one sample, sequenced in a study of T cell responses to AZD1222 COVID-19 vaccine. The method was immunoSEQ multiplex PCR; TCRdb's version includes in-frame clones alone and lacks a portion of them. The data contain some 130,000 clones, roughly 89% of them singletons. Here the sequenced sample was peripheral blood, taken on day 0 of AZD1222 vaccination. These receptor sequences come from an adult in good health. The CDR3 runs from the conserved cysteine through the conserved F or W. Each record gives: D gene, J gene, V gene, clone size, CDR3 DNA, CDR3 protein. A D gene is named only where the DNA matches it firmly. Clone size is shown for a subset of rows, as once, few, many or a class of expanded clone.

D gene: NA
J gene: TRBJ1-5
V gene: TRBV19
clone size: once
CDR3 DNA: TGTGCCAGTACCAGGGTCAATCAGCCCCAGCATTTT
CDR3 protein: CASTRVNQPQHF

D gene: NA
J gene: TRBJ1-1
V gene: TRBV7-2
clone size: NA
CDR3 DNA: TGTGCCAGCAGCCTCTGGATCGGGGTCATGAACACTGAAGCTTTCTTT
CDR3 protein: CASSLWIGVMNTEAFF

D gene: NA
J gene: TRBJ1-2
V gene: TRBV10-3
clone size: NA
CDR3 DNA: TGTGCCATCAGTGACGGGAACTATGGCTACACCTTC
CDR3 protein: CAISDGNYGYTF

D gene: NA
J gene: TRBJ2-4
V gene: TRBV28
clone size: NA
CDR3 DNA: TGTGCCAGCAGTTTACGGCAGGCCGTTCAAAAAAACATTCAGTACTTC
CDR3 protein: CASSLRQAVQKNIQYF

D gene: TRBD1
J gene: TRBJ1-6
V gene: TRBV28
clone size: NA
CDR3 DNA: TGTGCCAGCAGCGTCCCAACAGGGGGATCACCCCTCCACTTT
CDR3 protein: CASSVPTGGSPLHF

D gene: NA
J gene: TRBJ1-1
V gene: TRBV6-6
clone size: NA
CDR3 DNA: TGTGCCAGCAGTTACTCCAGGAGTGAAGCTTTCTTT
CDR3 protein: CASSYSRSEAFF

D gene: NA
J gene: TRBJ2-7
V gene: TRBV7-2
clone size: NA
CDR3 DNA: TGTGCCAGCAGCTTAGAAGGGAGAGAGGCCTACGAGCAGTACTTC
CDR3 protein: CASSLEGREAYEQYF

D gene: NA
J gene: TRBJ2-1
V gene: TRBV10-3
clone size: NA
CDR3 DNA: TGTGCCATCAGTGTCCGAAACACCCAGGAGCGGGTAAACAATGAGCAGTTCTTC
CDR3 protein: CAISVRNTQERVNNEQFF

D gene: NA
J gene: TRBJ1-2
V gene: TRBV6-2/TRBV6-3
clone size: NA
CDR3 DNA: TGTGCCAGCAGTTACTCGAAGTTCGAGGGGGACTATGGCTACACCTTC
CDR3 protein: CASSYSKFEGDYGYTF

D gene: TRBD2
J gene: TRBJ2-7
V gene: TRBV19
clone size: NA
CDR3 DNA: TGTGCCAGTAGCCAACTAGCGGGCCCCTACGAGCAGTACTTC
CDR3 protein: CASSQLAGPYEQYF

D gene: NA
J gene: TRBJ1-1
V gene: TRBV28
clone size: NA
CDR3 DNA: TGTGCCAGTTCCGGGCCCGACAGTAGTCTGAACACTGAAGCTTTCTTT
CDR3 protein: CASSGPDSSLNTEAFF

D gene: NA
J gene: TRBJ1-2
V gene: TRBV20-1
clone size: NA
CDR3 DNA: TGCAGTGCCCCCAGGGGCTATGGCTACACCTTC
CDR3 protein: CSAPRGYGYTF

D gene: NA
J gene: TRBJ1-2
V gene: TRBV7-9
clone size: NA
CDR3 DNA: TGTGCCAGCAGCCCCAGGACAGTTTCCGGCTACACCTTC
CDR3 protein: CASSPRTVSGYTF

D gene: NA
J gene: TRBJ2-6
V gene: TRBV28
clone size: NA
CDR3 DNA: TGTGCCAGCAGTTTTCGGGGTATGGGGGCCAACGTCCTGACTTTC
CDR3 protein: CASSFRGMGANVLTF

D gene: NA
J gene: TRBJ2-1
V gene: TRBV14
clone size: NA
CDR3 DNA: TGTGCCAGCAGCCAAGTTCCCAGCACGAGGGAGCAGTTCTTC
CDR3 protein: CASSQVPSTREQFF

D gene: NA
J gene: TRBJ1-1
V gene: TRBV19
clone size: NA
CDR3 DNA: TGTGCCACTTTAAATCCGGGACTTTTGAACACTGAAGCTTTCTTT
CDR3 protein: CATLNPGLLNTEAFF

D gene: NA
J gene: TRBJ2-1
V gene: TRBV19
clone size: NA
CDR3 DNA: TGTGCCAGTAGTATTTTACAGGGAACCTACAATGAGCAGTTCTTC
CDR3 protein: CASSILQGTYNEQFF

D gene: NA
J gene: TRBJ2-5
V gene: TRBV24-1
clone size: NA
CDR3 DNA: TGTGCCACCAGTGCAGGAGAGACCCAGTACTTC
CDR3 protein: CATSAGETQYF

D gene: NA
J gene: TRBJ2-2
V gene: TRBV9
clone size: NA
CDR3 DNA: TGTGCCAGCAGCGTAGACTATGCCGGGGAGCTGTTTTTT
CDR3 protein: CASSVDYAGELFF

D gene: NA
J gene: TRBJ2-7
V gene: TRBV7-3
clone size: NA
CDR3 DNA: TGTGCCAGCAGCTTAAAGGGAATAAGGGGCCTCTACGAGCAGTACTTC
CDR3 protein: CASSLKGIRGLYEQYF

D gene: NA
J gene: TRBJ2-1
V gene: TRBV10-3
clone size: NA
CDR3 DNA: TGTGCCATCAGTGAGTCGAGGAGTGTCTGGTTCTTC
CDR3 protein: CAISESRSVWFF

D gene: TRBD1
J gene: TRBJ2-1
V gene: TRBV5-5
clone size: NA
CDR3 DNA: TGTGCCAGCAGCTTGTCCCAGGGGGTTCTCCCATACAATGAGCAGTTCTTC
CDR3 protein: CASSLSQGVLPYNEQFF

D gene: TRBD1
J gene: TRBJ1-5
V gene: TRBV6-2/TRBV6-3
clone size: NA
CDR3 DNA: TGTGCCAGCAGTGTAACAGGGGGCTATAGCAATCAGCCCCAGCATTTT
CDR3 protein: CASSVTGGYSNQPQHF

D gene: TRBD2
J gene: TRBJ2-1
V gene: TRBV4-1
clone size: NA
CDR3 DNA: TGCGCCAGCAGCCCGGCGGGAGTATCCTACAATGAGCAGTTCTTC
CDR3 protein: CASSPAGVSYNEQFF

D gene: TRBD1
J gene: TRBJ1-2
V gene: TRBV20-1
clone size: NA
CDR3 DNA: TGCAGTGCTAGTCCCGAAGACGATAGACAGGGGTTGAACTATGGCTACACCTTC
CDR3 protein: CSASPEDDRQGLNYGYTF

D gene: NA
J gene: TRBJ1-1
V gene: TRBV24-1
clone size: NA
CDR3 DNA: TGTGCCACCAGTGATGTTGGGGGTAAACCGGCTTTCTTT
CDR3 protein: CATSDVGGKPAFF

D gene: NA
J gene: TRBJ1-1
V gene: TRBV7-2
clone size: NA
CDR3 DNA: TGTGCCAGCAGCCCTTGGCGGGGCGCGGATGAAGCTTTCTTT
CDR3 protein: CASSPWRGADEAFF

D gene: TRBD1
J gene: TRBJ2-7
V gene: TRBV5-4
clone size: NA
CDR3 DNA: TGTGCCAGCAGCTTGGACCCGGGACAGACCTACGAGCAGTACTTC
CDR3 protein: CASSLDPGQTYEQYF

D gene: TRBD1
J gene: TRBJ2-7
V gene: TRBV6-4
clone size: NA
CDR3 DNA: TGTGCCAGCAGTGACTCGCGGGACAGGAGTTCCTACGAGCAGTACTTC
CDR3 protein: CASSDSRDRSSYEQYF

D gene: TRBD1
J gene: TRBJ2-7
V gene: TRBV28
clone size: NA
CDR3 DNA: TGTGCCAGCAGTTTAGACAGGGAACTCTACGAGCAGTACTTC
CDR3 protein: CASSLDRELYEQYF

D gene: NA
J gene: TRBJ1-4
V gene: TRBV4-2
clone size: NA
CDR3 DNA: TGTGCCAGCAGCCCACAGTGGGACCGGAAGAATGAAAAACTGTTTTTT
CDR3 protein: CASSPQWDRKNEKLFF

D gene: NA
J gene: TRBJ1-4
V gene: TRBV5-1
clone size: NA
CDR3 DNA: TGCGCCAGCAGCTTGCCCCTACAGGCCCCCAATGAAAAACTGTTTTTT
CDR3 protein: CASSLPLQAPNEKLFF

D gene: TRBD1
J gene: TRBJ2-2
V gene: TRBV5-4
clone size: NA
CDR3 DNA: TGTGCCAGCAGCTTGGGACAGGGGGCTCTAGGTACCGGGGAGCTGTTTTTT
CDR3 protein: CASSLGQGALGTGELFF

D gene: NA
J gene: TRBJ2-1
V gene: TRBV12-3/TRBV12-4
clone size: NA
CDR3 DNA: TGTGCCACCTCTAAGGCGGGCGGGCAGTTCTTC
CDR3 protein: CATSKAGGQFF

D gene: NA
J gene: TRBJ1-1
V gene: TRBV20-1
clone size: NA
CDR3 DNA: TGCAGTGCTAGTGGGTGGATCCGGAACACTGAAGCTTTCTTT
CDR3 protein: CSASGWIRNTEAFF

D gene: NA
J gene: TRBJ2-7
V gene: TRBV7-8
clone size: NA
CDR3 DNA: TGTGCCAGCAGCTCTAAAACTTCTTTGGGGCAGTACTTC
CDR3 protein: CASSSKTSLGQYF

D gene: NA
J gene: TRBJ1-6
V gene: TRBV4-3
clone size: NA
CDR3 DNA: TGCGCCAGCAGCCAAGATGGAGATAATTCACCCCTCCACTTT
CDR3 protein: CASSQDGDNSPLHF

D gene: NA
J gene: TRBJ1-2
V gene: TRBV25-1
clone size: NA
CDR3 DNA: TGTGCCAGCAGTGGGGGGAATGGCTACACCTTC
CDR3 protein: CASSGGNGYTF

D gene: NA
J gene: TRBJ2-7
V gene: TRBV12-1
clone size: NA
CDR3 DNA: TGTGCCAGCAGCCCCGGAAGTCTTGGGTACGAGCAGTACTTC
CDR3 protein: CASSPGSLGYEQYF